Given below is one TCR beta chain in context. These data are taken from a study of blood T cell repertoires in COVID-19. Only in-frame clones appear in the TCRdb table, and some are missing; sequencing was by immunoSEQ multiplex PCR. The data hold approximately 68,000 clones, with 87% observed a single time. This CDR3 spans 18 amino acids. V shed 5 bases and J shed 0 bases, with 21 bases lying between them. CDR1 is SGHAT, CDR2 FQNNGV, per germline. The clonotype comes from a man between 50 and 59 years old with active COVID-19. V and J are TRBV11-2 and TRBJ2-3, with TRBD1 as a possible D gene (6 bases). The sample comprised peripheral blood. The CDR3 spells CASSLRDNLLSSTDTQYF. CDR3 bases: TGTGCCAGCAGCCTACGGGACAACTTATTGTCTAGCACAGATACGCAGTATTTT.